A selection of T cell receptor beta chains follows, all from one sample in a study of cytomegalovirus exposure and HLA in healthy donors. Sequencing was performed with immunoSEQ multiplex PCR; in TCRdb, only in-frame clones are kept and a portion is missing. Of over 150,000 clones in the sample, about four fifths were seen once. Sequencing was performed on PBMCs. The origin of the receptors is a male donor in good health and CMV-seropositive. Each CDR3 is given with its conserved first and last residue. A D gene is named only where the DNA matches it firmly. Clone size is shown for a subset of rows, as once, few, many or a class of expanded clone.

v_gene,j_gene,d_gene,abundance,CDR3aa,CDR3nt
TRBV5-1,TRBJ1-1,TRBD1,few,CASSLAGRGTEAFF,TGCGCCAGCAGCTTGGCCGGCAGGGGGACTGAAGCTTTCTTT
TRBV6-5,TRBJ2-7,NA,few,CASSPGPAYEQYF,TGTGCCAGCAGTCCAGGGCCCGCCTACGAGCAGTACTTC
TRBV11-2,TRBJ1-2,NA,NA,CASSLGQNYGYTF,TGTGCCAGCAGCTTAGGGCAGAACTATGGCTACACCTTC
TRBV2,TRBJ2-7,NA,NA,CASSRQLTKYF,TGTGCCAGCAGTCGACAGCTCACAAAGTACTTC
TRBV9,TRBJ1-1,NA,few,CASSSSGGNTEAFF,TGTGCCAGCAGCTCCTCGGGAGGAAACACTGAAGCTTTCTTT
TRBV29-1,TRBJ2-4,NA,NA,CSVEHSRGAKNIQYF,TGCAGCGTTGAGCACTCGCGGGGAGCCAAAAACATTCAGTACTTC
TRBV27,TRBJ2-3,NA,NA,CASSLSVPQYLTDTQYF,TGTGCCAGCAGTTTATCGGTCCCCCAGTACCTCACAGATACGCAGTATTTT
TRBV7-7,TRBJ2-5,TRBD1,NA,CASSHRGRSFQETQYF,TGTGCTAGCAGCCACAGGGGGCGCTCCTTCCAAGAGACCCAGTACTTC
TRBV2,TRBJ2-7,NA,NA,CASSEQGEGYEQYF,TGTGCCAGCAGTGAACAAGGGGAAGGCTACGAGCAGTACTTC
TRBV30,TRBJ1-2,TRBD1,NA,CAWSVGGGPTF,TGTGCCTGGAGTGTAGGGGGCGGCCCCACCTTC
TRBV9,TRBJ1-1,NA,NA,CASSGEGFGNPEAFF,TGTGCCAGCAGCGGGGAGGGGTTTGGGAACCCTGAAGCTTTCTTT
TRBV5-1,TRBJ1-2,TRBD1,NA,CASSFRGDRAINYGYTF,TGCGCCAGCAGCTTTCGGGGGGACAGGGCCATTAACTATGGCTACACCTTC
TRBV5-1,TRBJ2-1,NA,few,CASSLSRVDDEQFF,TGCGCCAGCAGCTTGTCCAGGGTTGACGATGAGCAGTTCTTC
TRBV11-2,TRBJ1-2,NA,NA,CASSSSGGAAGGYTF,TGTGCCAGCAGCTCCTCCGGGGGGGCGGCTGGGGGCTACACCTTC
TRBV4-1,TRBJ2-7,NA,NA,CASSRAEGGFYEQYF,TGCGCCAGCAGCCGAGCCGAAGGGGGATTCTACGAGCAGTACTTC
TRBV19,TRBJ1-1,NA,NA,CASSVRGTNTEAFF,TGTGCCAGTTCCGTCAGGGGAACGAACACTGAAGCTTTCTTT
TRBV10-3,TRBJ1-5,NA,NA,CAISESKAGGTPQHF,TGTGCCATCAGTGAGTCGAAGGCAGGTGGTACACCCCAGCATTTT
TRBV5-1,TRBJ2-7,NA,few,CASSSHYEQYF,TGCGCCAGCAGCTCACACTACGAGCAGTACTTC
TRBV4-1,TRBJ2-7,NA,NA,CASSQDPARGSYEQYF,TGCGCCAGCAGCCAAGATCCGGCCAGGGGCTCCTACGAGCAGTACTTC
TRBV2,TRBJ2-7,TRBD1,NA,CAGKGTGAYEQYF,TGTGCCGGAAAAGGGACAGGGGCCTACGAGCAGTACTTC
TRBV27,TRBJ2-2,TRBD2,NA,CASSFGTSGSGELFF,TGTGCCAGCAGTTTCGGGACTAGCGGTTCCGGGGAGCTGTTTTTT
TRBV2,TRBJ2-1,TRBD1,NA,CASSITGGSDNEQFF,TGTGCCAGCAGTATTACAGGGGGCTCAGACAATGAGCAGTTCTTC
TRBV5-1,TRBJ2-2,NA,few,CASNQGLNTGELFF,TGCGCCAGCAACCAGGGTTTGAACACCGGGGAGCTGTTTTTT
TRBV10-1,TRBJ2-5,NA,NA,CASSDSQQETQYF,TGCGCCAGCAGTGATAGCCAGCAAGAGACCCAGTACTTC
TRBV9,TRBJ2-5,TRBD1,NA,CASSAGQAEGETQYF,TGTGCCAGCAGCGCGGGACAGGCTGAGGGAGAGACCCAGTACTTC
TRBV18,TRBJ1-2,NA,NA,CASSPEQDNGYTF,TGTGCCAGCTCACCTGAACAGGACAATGGCTACACCTTC
TRBV18,TRBJ1-3,TRBD1,once,CASSPGQISSGNTIYF,TGTGCCAGCTCACCGGGACAGATCTCCTCTGGAAACACCATATATTTT
TRBV20-1,TRBJ1-1,NA,NA,CSARYNTEAFF,TGCAGTGCTAGGTATAACACTGAAGCTTTCTTT
TRBV6-1,TRBJ1-1,NA,NA,CASSHTENTEAFF,TGTGCCAGCAGTCATACAGAGAACACTGAAGCTTTCTTT
TRBV5-6,TRBJ1-1,NA,few,CASSLSAENTEAFF,TGTGCCAGCAGCTTGAGTGCGGAGAACACTGAAGCTTTCTTT
TRBV6-1,TRBJ2-2,TRBD1,NA,CASRGQGAFGELFF,TGTGCCAGCAGGGGACAGGGGGCGTTCGGGGAGCTGTTTTTT
TRBV30,TRBJ2-1,NA,NA,CAWAEGLAGEQFF,TGTGCCTGGGCCGAAGGGCTAGCCGGTGAGCAGTTCTTC
TRBV25-1,TRBJ1-3,TRBD1,NA,CASSQGGAIYF,TGTGCCAGCAGTCAGGGGGGTGCCATATATTTT
TRBV27,TRBJ2-7,TRBD1,NA,CASSFGQVSSYEQYF,TGTGCCAGCAGTTTCGGACAGGTTAGCTCCTACGAGCAGTACTTC
TRBV6-6,TRBJ1-5,NA,NA,CASSYSGSNQPQHF,TGTGCCAGCAGTTATTCGGGGAGCAATCAGCCCCAGCATTTT
TRBV5-4,TRBJ2-7,TRBD2,NA,CASSPGGGFQEQYF,TGTGCCAGCAGCCCCGGGGGGGGCTTTCAAGAGCAGTACTTC
TRBV16,TRBJ2-7,TRBD1,NA,CASSRRGSYEQYF,TGTGCCAGCAGCCGCAGGGGGTCCTACGAGCAGTACTTC
TRBV25-1,TRBJ2-3,TRBD2,once,CASSKTSGVDTQYF,TGTGCCAGCAGTAAGACTAGCGGGGTTGATACGCAGTATTTT
TRBV5-4,TRBJ2-7,NA,NA,CASSSPGMAEQYF,TGTGCCAGCAGCTCCCCAGGGATGGCCGAGCAGTACTTC
TRBV30,TRBJ1-2,NA,NA,CAWSVRPGSNYGYTF,TGTGCCTGGAGTGTACGTCCAGGGTCCAACTATGGCTACACCTTC
TRBV6-6,TRBJ2-3,TRBD2,NA,CASSYSSGAQYF,TGTGCCAGCAGTTACTCTAGCGGGGCGCAGTATTTT
TRBV19,TRBJ2-1,TRBD1,NA,CASSMGTGKLNEQFF,TGTGCCAGTAGTATGGGGACAGGGAAGTTAAATGAGCAGTTCTTC
TRBV30,TRBJ1-4,NA,NA,CAWSGQAANEKLFF,TGTGCCTGGAGTGGACAGGCGGCTAATGAAAAACTGTTTTTT
TRBV11-2,TRBJ2-5,NA,NA,CASSLGQNQETQYF,TGTGCCAGCAGCTTAGGACAGAACCAAGAGACCCAGTACTTC
TRBV5-1,TRBJ2-1,NA,once,CASSLVGGGFYNEQFF,TGCGCCAGCAGCTTGGTAGGGGGTGGGTTCTACAATGAGCAGTTCTTC
TRBV7-2,TRBJ2-7,TRBD2,NA,CASSIRLAGIPTYEQYF,TGTGCCAGCAGCATTAGACTAGCGGGGATCCCGACCTACGAGCAGTACTTC
TRBV5-1,TRBJ2-5,NA,NA,CASSPLGTPQETQYF,TGCGCCAGCAGCCCCCTTGGGACTCCACAAGAGACCCAGTACTTC
TRBV4-2,TRBJ2-1,TRBD1,NA,CASSQRDSPSSYNEQFF,TGTGCCAGCAGCCAAAGGGACAGTCCAAGCTCCTACAATGAGCAGTTCTTC
TRBV7-2,TRBJ1-6,NA,NA,CASSLGRVNNSPLHF,TGTGCCAGCAGTTTAGGCCGGGTCAATAATTCACCCCTCCACTTT
TRBV9,TRBJ2-1,TRBD1,once,CASSQTTGFDEQFF,TGTGCCAGCAGTCAAACGACAGGGTTCGATGAGCAGTTCTTC
TRBV6-5,TRBJ2-1,NA,NA,CASSRRLGPYNEQFF,TGTGCCAGCAGCCGTCGACTGGGGCCCTACAATGAGCAGTTCTTC
TRBV21-1,TRBJ1-1,NA,NA,CASLRGGWLKTEAFF,TGTGCCAGCCTCAGGGGAGGGTGGCTAAAGACTGAAGCTTTCTTT
TRBV18,TRBJ1-5,NA,NA,CASSPIGRGSQPQHF,TGTGCCAGCTCACCTATCGGTCGCGGCTCTCAGCCCCAGCATTTT
TRBV5-1,TRBJ2-7,TRBD1,NA,CASSLQRTGESEQYF,TGCGCCAGCAGCTTGCAGAGGACAGGGGAGAGCGAGCAGTACTTC
TRBV11-2,TRBJ2-7,TRBD1,NA,CASSSDLAGGIHEQYF,TGTGCCAGCAGCTCAGATTTGGCAGGGGGCATCCACGAGCAGTACTTC
TRBV9,TRBJ1-2,NA,NA,CASSSSLGRSYGYTF,TGTGCCAGCAGCTCATCCCTCGGGAGGAGCTATGGCTACACCTTC
TRBV5-5,TRBJ2-2,TRBD1,few,CASSSDGTGKGELFF,TGTGCCAGCAGCTCAGATGGGACAGGCAAAGGGGAGCTGTTTTTT